Included here is one T cell receptor (beta chain) sequence, with context. This clone was seen once. Its antigen is not yet known. There are no base qualities to consult, and no much larger clone falls within one base. The CDR3 regions of human TCRbeta chains were analyzed by immunosequencing. The study's own analysis went as follows. Repertoire TCRs were matched against a reference library of SARS-CoV-2-specific TCRs generated with the MIRA antigen-specificity platform. Breadth meant the fraction of unique TCRs that were SARS-CoV-2-associated, whereas depth meant the fraction of total T cells that were SARS-CoV-2-associated. Using the MIRA data, every spike-specific TCR was mapped to the spike region that the TCR reacted to and assigned to either a CD4 or a CD8 class. Log10-transformed breadth and depth values were compared by one-way ANOVA with Sidak's multiple comparisons tests. As stored in TCRdb, this immuneACCESS dataset retains in-frame rearrangements with V and J assigned. A fraction of the clones does not appear; measured against another copy, unresolved V genes explain less than half of the discrepancy, and the remainder lacks a known reason. V, J and clone size reflect that table, while D and trimming were determined from the DNA. A total of some 89,000 clones appear in this sample, approximately 89% of them only once. Clones ranked in the top ten supply about 2.2% of the sample.

These data originate in a study of T cell responses to AZD1222 COVID-19 vaccine (dated by TCRdb to the early 2020s). For the wider study: Because spike-specific TCR depth and breadth did not differ between the two schedules, AZD1222 recipients who got a second dose at roughly 4 weeks were pooled with those who got a second dose at roughly 12 weeks. TCR sequencing covered some 250 trial participants: 200 to 220 given two doses of AZD1222 and about 26 given two doses of MenACWY control vaccine. Trial participants were enrolled by age into subgroups of 18-55, 56-69 and 70-plus years, and around 150, 29 and 61 TCR-sequenced participants, respectively, were included in these subgroups.

Overall results and qualifications from the work: Reportedly, close to half of the unique spike-specific TCRs recognized epitopes lying outside the regions that are mutated in the B.1.351 and B.1.1.7 variants. No day 14 peak-response samples were available, so repertoires were characterized only after the peak T cell response. Participants were mostly white British, with more females than males. The authors suggested clonal diversity may have been underestimated. Conclusions about previously exposed vaccinees are limited because only a handful of AZD1222 recipients were SARS-CoV-2 seropositive at baseline. After two AZD1222 doses, spike-specific TCR breadth and depth were significantly higher than at day 0 and than in MenACWY recipients. In the small 56-69-year group, the increase in depth fell short of significance, most likely because of low power. CD4 TCRs associated with the vaccine covered the entire spike protein, and the dominant responses were in regions 160-218 and 743-854.

The time point label, as the study defines it: baseline before first vaccination. Samples from vaccinated people were obtained from the UK trials COV001 and COV002, which included a single-blind randomized controlled phase 2/3 trial of AZD1222 (ChAdOx1 nCoV-19) in healthy adults. For TCRbeta chain sequencing, PBMC samples from trial participants were taken at day 0 and at day 28 after the second dose. This TCR was recovered from an adult in good health. Sequences were derived from peripheral blood, sampled on day 0 of AZD1222 vaccination.

The CDR3 region reads CASSPTGGNGYTF. The DNA sequence follows: TGTGCCAGCAGTCCCACCGGGGGCAATGGCTACACCTTC. Here the chain combines TRBV28 and TRBJ1-2; D gene: possibly TRBD1, on 6 matching bases. The germline V gene specifies MDHEN as CDR1 and SYDVKM as CDR2. The junction carries 13 bases between V and J, which are trimmed by 5 bases and 6 bases respectively. The CDR3, cysteine through phenylalanine, is 13 amino acids long. The read is trimmed to its CDR3 DNA, 39 bases read in frame from base 1.